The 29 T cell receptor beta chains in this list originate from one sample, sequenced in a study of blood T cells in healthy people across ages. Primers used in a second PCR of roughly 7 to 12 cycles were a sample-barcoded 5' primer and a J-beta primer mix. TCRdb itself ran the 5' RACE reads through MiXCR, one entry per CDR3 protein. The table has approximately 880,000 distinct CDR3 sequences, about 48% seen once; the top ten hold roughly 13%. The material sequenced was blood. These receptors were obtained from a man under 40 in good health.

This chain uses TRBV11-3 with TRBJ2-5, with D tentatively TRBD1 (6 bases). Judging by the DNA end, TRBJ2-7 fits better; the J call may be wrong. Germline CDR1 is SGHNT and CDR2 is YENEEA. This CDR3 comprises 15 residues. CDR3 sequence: CASSLSGTRSYEQYF. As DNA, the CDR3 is TGTGCCAGCAGCTTATCCGGGACACGTAGTTACGAGCAGTACTTC.

The CDR3 reads CASSARRGSADTQYF. The CDR3 coding sequence is TGTGCCAGCAGCGCCAGGCGGGGGTCGGCAGATACGCAGTATTTT. The chain joins TRBV7-2 to TRBJ2-3; 7 nucleotides agree with TRBD2. Per the germline V gene, CDR1 is SGHTA and CDR2 is FQGNSA. Germline trimming cut 5 bases from V and 4 bases from J; bases unmatched to any gene: 9. The CDR3 is 15 amino acids.

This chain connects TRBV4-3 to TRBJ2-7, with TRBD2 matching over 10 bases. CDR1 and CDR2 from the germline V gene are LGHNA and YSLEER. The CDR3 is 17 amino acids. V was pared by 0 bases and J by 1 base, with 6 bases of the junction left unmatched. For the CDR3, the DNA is TGCGCCAGCAGCCAAGATAAGATAGCGGGGGGATCCTACGAGCAGTACTTC. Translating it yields CASSQDKIAGGSYEQYF.

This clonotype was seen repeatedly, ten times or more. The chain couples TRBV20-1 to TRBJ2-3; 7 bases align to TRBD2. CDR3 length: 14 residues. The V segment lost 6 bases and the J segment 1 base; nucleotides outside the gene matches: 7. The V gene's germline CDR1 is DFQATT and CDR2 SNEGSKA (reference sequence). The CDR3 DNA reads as TGCAGTGCGGGGGGGTCTATCCGCACAGATACGCAGTATTTT. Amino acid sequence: CSAGGSIRTDTQYF.

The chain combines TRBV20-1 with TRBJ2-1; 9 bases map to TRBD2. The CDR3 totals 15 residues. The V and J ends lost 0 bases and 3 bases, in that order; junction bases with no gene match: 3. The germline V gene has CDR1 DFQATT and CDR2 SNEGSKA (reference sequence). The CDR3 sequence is CSAREGRGGYNEQFF. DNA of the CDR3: TGCAGTGCTAGAGAGGGGCGGGGGGGCTACAATGAGCAGTTCTTC.

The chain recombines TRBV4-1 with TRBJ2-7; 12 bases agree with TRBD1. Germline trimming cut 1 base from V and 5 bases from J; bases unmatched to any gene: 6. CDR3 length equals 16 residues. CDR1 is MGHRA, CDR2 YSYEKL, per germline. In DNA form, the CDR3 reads TGCGCCAGCAGCCAAGTTGGGACAGGGGGCTTCCACGAGCAGTACTTC. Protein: CASSQVGTGGFHEQYF.

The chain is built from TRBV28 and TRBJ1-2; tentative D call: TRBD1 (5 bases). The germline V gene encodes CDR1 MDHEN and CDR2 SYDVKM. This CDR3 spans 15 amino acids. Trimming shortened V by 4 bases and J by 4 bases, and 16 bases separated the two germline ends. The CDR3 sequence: CASSSSVGRFYGYTF. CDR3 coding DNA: TGTGCCAGCAGTTCGTCGGTGGGGCGCTTCTATGGCTACACCTTC.

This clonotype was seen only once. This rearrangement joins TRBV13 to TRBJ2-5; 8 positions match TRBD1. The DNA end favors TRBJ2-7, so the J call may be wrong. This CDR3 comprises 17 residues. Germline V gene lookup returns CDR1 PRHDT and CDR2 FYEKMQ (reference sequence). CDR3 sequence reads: CASSLGLIWQGADEQYF. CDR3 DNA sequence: TGTGCCAGCAGCTTAGGCCTAATTTGGCAGGGGGCGGACGAGCAGTACTTC.

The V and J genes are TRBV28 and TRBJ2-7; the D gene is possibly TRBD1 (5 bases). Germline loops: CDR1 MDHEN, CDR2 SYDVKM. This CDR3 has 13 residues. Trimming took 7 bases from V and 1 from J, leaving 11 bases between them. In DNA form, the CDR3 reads TGTGCCAGCAACCCAGACAGTTCCTACGAGCAGTACTTC. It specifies CASNPDSSYEQYF.

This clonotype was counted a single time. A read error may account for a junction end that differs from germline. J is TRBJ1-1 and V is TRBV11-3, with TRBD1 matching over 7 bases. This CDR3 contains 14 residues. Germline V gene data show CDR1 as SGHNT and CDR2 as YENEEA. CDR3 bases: TGTGCCAGCAGCCCCAGGGGGGGGAACGCTGAAGCTTTCTTT. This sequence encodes CASSPRGGNAEAFF.

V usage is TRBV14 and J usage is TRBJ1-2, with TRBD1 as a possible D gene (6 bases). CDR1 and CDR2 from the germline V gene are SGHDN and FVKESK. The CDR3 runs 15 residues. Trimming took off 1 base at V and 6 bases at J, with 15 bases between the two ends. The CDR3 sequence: CASSQGYDRPDGYTF. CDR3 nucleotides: TGTGCCAGCAGCCAAGGCTACGACAGGCCCGATGGCTACACCTTC.

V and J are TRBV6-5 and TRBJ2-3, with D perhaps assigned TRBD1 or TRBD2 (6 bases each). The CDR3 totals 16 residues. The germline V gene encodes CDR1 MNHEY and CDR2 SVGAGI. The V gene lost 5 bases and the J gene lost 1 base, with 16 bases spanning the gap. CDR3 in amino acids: CASSPGGGLRTDTQYF. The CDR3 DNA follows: TGTGCCAGCAGTCCCGGGGGCGGGCTACGCACAGATACGCAGTATTTT.

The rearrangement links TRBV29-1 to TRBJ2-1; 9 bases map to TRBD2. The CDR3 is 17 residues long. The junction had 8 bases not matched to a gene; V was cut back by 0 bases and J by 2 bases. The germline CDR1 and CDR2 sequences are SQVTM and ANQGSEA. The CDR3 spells CSVEDGGAGGPYNEQFF. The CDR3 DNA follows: TGCAGCGTTGAAGATGGCGGGGCGGGGGGGCCCTACAATGAGCAGTTCTTC.

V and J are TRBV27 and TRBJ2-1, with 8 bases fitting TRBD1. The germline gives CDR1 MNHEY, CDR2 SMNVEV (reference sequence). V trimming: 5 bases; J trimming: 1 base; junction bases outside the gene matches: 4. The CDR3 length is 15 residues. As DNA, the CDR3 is TGTGCCAGCAGTCCGGGACAGGTGTCCTACAATGAGCAGTTCTTC. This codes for CASSPGQVSYNEQFF.

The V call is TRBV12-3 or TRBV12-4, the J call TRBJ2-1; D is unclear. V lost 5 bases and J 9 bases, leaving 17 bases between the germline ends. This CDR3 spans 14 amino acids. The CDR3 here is CASSATLRIIEQFF. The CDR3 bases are TGTGCCAGCAGTGCGACTCTTCGGATCATTGAGCAGTTCTTC.

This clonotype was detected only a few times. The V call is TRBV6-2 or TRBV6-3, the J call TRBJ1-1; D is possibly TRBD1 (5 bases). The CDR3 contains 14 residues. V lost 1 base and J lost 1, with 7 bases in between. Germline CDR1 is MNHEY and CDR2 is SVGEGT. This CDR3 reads CASSYWDENTEAFF. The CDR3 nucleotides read TGTGCCAGCAGTTACTGGGACGAGAACACTGAAGCTTTCTTT.

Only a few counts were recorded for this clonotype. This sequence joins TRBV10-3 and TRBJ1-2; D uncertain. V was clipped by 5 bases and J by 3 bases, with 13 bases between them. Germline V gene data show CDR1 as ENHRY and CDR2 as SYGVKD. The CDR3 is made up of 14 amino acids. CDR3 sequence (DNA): TGTGCCATCAGTACACAGCGAGGGTACTATGGCTACACCTTC. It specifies CAISTQRGYYGYTF.

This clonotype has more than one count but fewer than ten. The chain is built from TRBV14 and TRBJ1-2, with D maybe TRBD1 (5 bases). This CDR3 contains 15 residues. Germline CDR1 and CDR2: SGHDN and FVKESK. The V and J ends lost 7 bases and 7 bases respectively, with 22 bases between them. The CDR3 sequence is CASTKVPGAYRGYTF. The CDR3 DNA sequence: TGTGCCAGCACCAAAGTCCCCGGGGCCTATCGTGGCTACACCTTC. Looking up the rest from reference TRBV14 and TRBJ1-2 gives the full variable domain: EAGVTQFPSHSVIEKGQTVTLRCDPISGHDNLYWYRRVMGKEIKFLLHFVKESKQDESGMPNNRFLAERTGGTYSTLKVQPAELEDSGVYFCASTKVPGAYRGYTFGSGTRLTVV.

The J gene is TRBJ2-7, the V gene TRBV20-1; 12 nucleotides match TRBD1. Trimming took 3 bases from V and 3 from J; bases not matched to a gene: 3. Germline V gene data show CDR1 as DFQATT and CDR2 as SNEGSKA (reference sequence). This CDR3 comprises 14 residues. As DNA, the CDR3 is TGCAGTGCTAGGGGGGACAGGGGGCACTACGAGCAGTACTTC. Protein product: CSARGDRGHYEQYF.

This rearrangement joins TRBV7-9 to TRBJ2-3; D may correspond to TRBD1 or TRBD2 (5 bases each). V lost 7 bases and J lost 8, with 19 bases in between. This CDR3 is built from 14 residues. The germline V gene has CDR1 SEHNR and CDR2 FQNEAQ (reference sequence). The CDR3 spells CASTPMGDRGTQYF. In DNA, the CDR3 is TGTGCCAGCACCCCGATGGGGGATCGGGGTACGCAGTATTTT.

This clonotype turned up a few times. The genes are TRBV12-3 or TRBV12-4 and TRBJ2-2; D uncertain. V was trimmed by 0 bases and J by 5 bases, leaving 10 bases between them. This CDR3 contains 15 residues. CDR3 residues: CASSLATQITGELFF. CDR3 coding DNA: TGTGCCAGCAGTTTAGCGACCCAGATAACCGGGGAGCTGTTTTTT.

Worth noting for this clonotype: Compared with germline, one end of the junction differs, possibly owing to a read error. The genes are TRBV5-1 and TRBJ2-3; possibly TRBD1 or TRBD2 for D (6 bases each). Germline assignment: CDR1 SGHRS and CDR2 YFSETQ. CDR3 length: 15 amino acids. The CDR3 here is CASGFRGPSTDTQYF. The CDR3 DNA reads TGCGCCAGCGGCTTCCGGGGGCCAAGCACAGATACGCAGTATTTT.

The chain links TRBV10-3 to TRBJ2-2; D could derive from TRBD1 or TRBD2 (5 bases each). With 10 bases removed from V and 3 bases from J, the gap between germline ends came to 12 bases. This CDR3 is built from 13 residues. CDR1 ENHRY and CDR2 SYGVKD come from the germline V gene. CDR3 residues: CATRGTYTGELFF. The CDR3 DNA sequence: TGTGCCACCAGAGGGACCTACACCGGGGAGCTGTTTTTT.

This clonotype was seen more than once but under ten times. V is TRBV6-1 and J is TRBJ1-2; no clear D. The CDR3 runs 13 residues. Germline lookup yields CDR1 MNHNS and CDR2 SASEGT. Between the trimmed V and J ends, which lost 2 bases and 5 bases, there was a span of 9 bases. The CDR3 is CASSERRLYGYTF. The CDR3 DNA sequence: TGTGCCAGCAGTGAACGCCGGCTATATGGCTACACCTTC.

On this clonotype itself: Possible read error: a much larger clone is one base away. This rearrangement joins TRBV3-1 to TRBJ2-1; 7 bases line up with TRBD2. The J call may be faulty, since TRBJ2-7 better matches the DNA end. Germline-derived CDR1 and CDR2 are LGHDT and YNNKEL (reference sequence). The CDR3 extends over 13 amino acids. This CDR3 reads CASSSRDYNEQYF. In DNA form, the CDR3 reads TGTGCCAGCAGCTCCCGGGACTACAATGAGCAGTACTTC.

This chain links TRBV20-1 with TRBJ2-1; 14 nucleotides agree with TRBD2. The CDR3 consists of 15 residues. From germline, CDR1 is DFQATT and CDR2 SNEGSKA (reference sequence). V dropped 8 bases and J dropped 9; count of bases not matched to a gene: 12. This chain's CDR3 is CSQKTGTSGGGEQFF. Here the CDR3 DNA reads TGCAGTCAAAAAACCGGGACTAGCGGGGGAGGTGAGCAGTTCTTC.

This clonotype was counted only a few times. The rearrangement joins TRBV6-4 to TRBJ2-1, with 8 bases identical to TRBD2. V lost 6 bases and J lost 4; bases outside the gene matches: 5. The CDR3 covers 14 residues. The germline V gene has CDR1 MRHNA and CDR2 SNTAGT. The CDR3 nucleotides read TGTGCCAGCAGGGGACTAGGCGTTTACAATGAGCAGTTCTTC. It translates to CASRGLGVYNEQFF.

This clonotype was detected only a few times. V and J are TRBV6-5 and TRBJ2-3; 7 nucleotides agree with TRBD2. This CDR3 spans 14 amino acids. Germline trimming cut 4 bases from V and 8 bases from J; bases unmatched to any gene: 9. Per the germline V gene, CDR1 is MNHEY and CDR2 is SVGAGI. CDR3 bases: TGTGCCAGCAGTTCCACCCGGGACTATTCTACGCAGTATTTT. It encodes CASSSTRDYSTQYF.

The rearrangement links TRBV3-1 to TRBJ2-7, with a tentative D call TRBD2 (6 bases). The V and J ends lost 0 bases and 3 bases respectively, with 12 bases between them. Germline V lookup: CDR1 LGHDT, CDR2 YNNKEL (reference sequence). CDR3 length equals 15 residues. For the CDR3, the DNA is TGTGCCAGCAGCCAAGATTTAGGGAGGTACTACGAGCAGTACTTC. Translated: CASSQDLGRYYEQYF.